The entry below describes one T cell receptor (beta chain). Clones were sequenced by immunoSEQ multiplex PCR, and TCRdb holds only the in-frame ones, with some missing. The repertoire consists of some 80,000 clones, with 92% occurring once and the leading ten covering about 3%. The length of the CDR3 is 16 residues. The V gene end was trimmed by 6 bases and the J gene end by 2 bases; junction bases not matched to a gene: 11. Germline CDR1 is SQVTM and CDR2 is ANQGSEA. This specimen comes from a study of T cell changes during pregnancy in multiple sclerosis. This receptor was identified in a female donor with multiple sclerosis, enrolled in a pregnancy study. This specimen consisted of peripheral blood, obtained before pregnancy. This rearrangement joins TRBV29-1 to TRBJ2-1; 9 bases fit TRBD1. CDR3 region: CSVTRTGASAYNEQFF. The CDR3 region has the DNA TGCAGCGTGACCAGGACAGGGGCAAGCGCCTACAATGAGCAGTTCTTC.